The 5 T cell receptor beta chains below come from one sample, sequenced in a study of T cell repertoires in aging, cancer and after chemotherapy. Amplification of TCR beta used genomic DNA extracted from peripheral blood. TRB rearrangements spanning V, D and J were amplified using mixed TRB-A/B primers. TCRdb itself ran the multiplex PCR reads through MiXCR, one entry per CDR3 protein. The table records some 12,000 distinct CDR3 sequences, about 24% of them present only once. The specimen sequenced was blood. The receptor set was obtained from a human donor in good health.

In nucleotides, the CDR3 is TGTGCCAGCAGCTTATGGGACAGGGGCACTGAAGCTTTCTTT. This gives the protein CASSLWDRGTEAFF. The chain combines TRBV7-3 with TRBJ1-1; 10 nucleotides match TRBD1. V lost 2 bases to trimming and J lost 4 bases; unmatched junction nucleotides: 1. Germline values: CDR1 SGHTA, CDR2 FQGTGA. The CDR3 totals 14 residues.

In this sample, this clonotype is medium-sized. V usage is TRBV30 and J usage is TRBJ1-2; perhaps TRBD1 as D (5 bases). The germline V and J ends were trimmed by 4 bases and 6 bases, with 15 bases remaining between them. Germline V lookup: CDR1 GTSNPN, CDR2 SVGIG (reference sequence). The CDR3 runs to 13 residues. CDR3 in amino acids: CAWTMRGTNGYTF. In nucleotides, the CDR3 is TGTGCCTGGACCATGAGGGGAACAAATGGCTACACCTTC. The full variable domain, with the rest looked up from reference TRBV30 and TRBJ1-2, is SQTIHQWPATLVQPVGSPLSLECTVEGTSNPNLYWYRQAAGRGLQLLFYSVGIGQISSEVPQNLSASRPQDRQFILSSKKLLLSDSGFYLCAWTMRGTNGYTFGSGTRLTVV.

The chain carries TRBV15 and TRBJ1-6; no clear D gene. The germline V and J ends were trimmed by 0 bases and 4 bases, with 7 bases remaining between them. Germline CDR1 is LNHNV and CDR2 is YYDKDF (reference sequence). The CDR3 runs 15 residues. This chain's CDR3 is CATSRDVIYNSPLHF. CDR3 bases: TGTGCCACCAGCAGAGACGTTATTTATAATTCACCCCTCCACTTT.

This clonotype is medium-sized (0.01 to 0.1%). The chain joins TRBV7-2 to TRBJ2-7; 9 bases align to TRBD1. V was clipped by 1 base and J by 4 bases; unmatched bases: 5. The CDR3 runs to 15 residues. Germline lookup yields CDR1 SGHTA and CDR2 FQGNSA. The CDR3 region is CASSLVGTGWYEQYF. The CDR3 bases are TGTGCCAGCAGCTTAGTAGGGACAGGGTGGTACGAGCAGTACTTC. Full variable domain (remainder filled in from reference TRBV7-2 and TRBJ2-7): GAGVSQSPSNKVTEKGKDVELRCDPISGHTALYWYRQSLGQGLEFLIYFQGNSAPDKSGLPSDRFSAERTGGSVSTLTIQRTQQEDSAVYLCASSLVGTGWYEQYFGPGTRLTVT.

This clonotype is classed as medium-sized. The rearrangement uses TRBV12-3 or TRBV12-4 and TRBJ2-7; no reliable D call. V was clipped by 7 bases and J by 5 bases, with 12 bases between them. The CDR3 spans 12 residues. The CDR3 nucleotides are TGTGCCAGCACAAGAGTAGGGCACGAGCAGTACTTC. Protein: CASTRVGHEQYF.